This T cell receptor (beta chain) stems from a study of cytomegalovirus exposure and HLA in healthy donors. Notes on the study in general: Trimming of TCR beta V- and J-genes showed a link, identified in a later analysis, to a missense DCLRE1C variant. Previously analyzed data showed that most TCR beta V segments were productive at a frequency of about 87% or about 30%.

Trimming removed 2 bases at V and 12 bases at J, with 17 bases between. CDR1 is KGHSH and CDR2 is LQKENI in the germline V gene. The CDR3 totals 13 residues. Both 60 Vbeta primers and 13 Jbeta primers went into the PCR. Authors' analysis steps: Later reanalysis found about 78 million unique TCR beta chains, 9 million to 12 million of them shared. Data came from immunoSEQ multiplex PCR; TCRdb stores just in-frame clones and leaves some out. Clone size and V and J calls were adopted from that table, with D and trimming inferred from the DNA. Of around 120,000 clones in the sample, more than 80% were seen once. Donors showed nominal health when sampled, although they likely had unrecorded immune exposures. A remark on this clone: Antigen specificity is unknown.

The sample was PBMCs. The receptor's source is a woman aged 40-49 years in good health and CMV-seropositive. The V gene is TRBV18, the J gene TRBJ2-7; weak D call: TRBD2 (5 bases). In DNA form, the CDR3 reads TGTGCCAGCTCACCAAAGGGTAGCGATAGGCTGTACTTC. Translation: CASSPKGSDRLYF.